This T cell receptor beta chain emerged from a study of cytomegalovirus exposure and HLA in healthy donors (dated by TCRdb to 2016 to 2017). Broadly, across the study: In an earlier analysis of some 610 of the donors, roughly 300 Gb of sequence data and 95 million to 130 million unique TCR beta sequences from roughly 200 million T cells were reported. Along with the roughly 700-subject first cohort, a separate validation cohort of over 90 different subjects was used. A later genetic analysis took genome-wide SNP genotypes for about 65% of the 666 donors and used that subset as a discovery cohort. An earlier analysis of about 620 of the donors applied high-throughput TCR beta sequencing to assess whether each TCR beta V gene segment acted as functional or pseudogenic. The T cell repertoires of 700 or so subjects were profiled by immunosequencing and related to cytomegalovirus serostatus. Because of strong linkage in the cohort, a handful of DR-DQ haplotypes were treated as single units for association and clustering. The study was designed to test whether signatures of past pathogen exposure could be identified by cataloging public T cell receptors. Across some 400 genotyped donors of the cohort, an average of approximately 240,000 unique TCR beta nucleotide sequences per donor were sequenced, and around 20% of those sequences were non-productive. The later analysis used no new phenotypic data to find candidate immune exposures, relying instead on TCR beta sequences and their occurrence across donors. Every repertoire in the discovery cohort had been generated on one and the same sequencing platform. The number of donors typed differed by locus, with 629-630 for A, B, C, DRB1 and DQB1, roughly 520 for DQA1, about 610 for DPA1, and around 460 for DPB1. A later analysis re-analyzed previously published TCR beta repertoires from about 600 donors and added high-resolution HLA genotyping to study TCR occurrence patterns. To predict cytomegalovirus infection status, the study brought together high-throughput TCR immunosequencing, statistical association of individual TCRs with disease status, and machine learning. Around 320 gigabases of sequencing data and approximately 80 million unique TCR sequences were included in an early release covering around 600 HLA-typed donors. Donor age, sex, ethnicity and CMV serostatus were compiled together with the repertoire data. HLA typing covered class I and class II loci at four-digit resolution. The genetic ancestry cluster associated with self-reported Caucasian donors included over 80% of the roughly 400 genotyped donors.

The cohort comprised around 700 healthy bone marrow donors. At the time of sampling, every cohort member was nominally healthy, though immune exposures that went unrecorded were likely present. The donor was CMV seropositive and was included in the group of approximately 300 seropositive cohort members. A peripheral blood sample was collected from each donor, and TCR beta sequencing was performed on peripheral blood mononuclear cells. Genomic DNA extraction from the blood cell samples was performed with the Qiagen DNeasy Blood Extraction Kit. Broader findings and caveats from the paper: A total of roughly 160 TCR beta chains were listed by the study as associated with cytomegalovirus. A later analysis associated 15,000 to 20,000 TCR beta sequences with specific HLA alleles at a false discovery rate of 0.05. This cohort had only TCR beta chains sequenced, and the lack of alpha or paired-chain data limited which features could be detected. According to a later analysis, most CMV-associated TCR beta chains appeared to be HLA-restricted, and the HLA associations seemed to be driven largely by CMV exposure. The 87-base-pair reads could not distinguish some IMGT-functional V segments, including TRBV6-2 and TRBV6-3, so those segments were excluded. Compared with equally common non-associated chains, HLA-associated TCR beta chains in a later analysis were more clonally expanded and had lower generation probabilities. A group of highly shared sequence variants was considered likely to be a technical artifact of the sequencing pipeline. Over 15 rarely observed V segments, including chromosome 9 orphons, were excluded from the earlier analysis of approximately 500 of the donors because counts were too low. The classifier was reported to diagnose cytomegalovirus status with high specificity and sensitivity in both the original cohort and the validation cohort. When HLA alleles, especially DR and DQ, strongly co-occurred, TCR associations were difficult to assign to individual alleles. Because HLA typing was unavailable for some donors at each locus, only the typed subset was used in association tests. An association between a missense DCLRE1C variant and V-gene and J-gene trimming of TCR beta chains was found in a later genetic analysis and replicated in an independent cohort. In a later analysis, several top co-occurrence clusters were reported to appear linked to parvovirus B19, influenza, CMV and Epstein-Barr virus. An earlier analysis of approximately 530 of the donors showed that most TCR beta V segments appeared in productive rearrangements either about 90% or about 30% of the time, which broadly matched IMGT annotations. A further reported finding was that TCR beta sequences accurately predicted the HLA-A and HLA-B alleles for most subjects in the first cohort. Compared with the roughly 670-donor mean, donors in an Asian-associated ancestry cluster had fewer N-insertions in productive TCRs, according to a later genetic analysis. While some public TCRs were present in many individuals, most TCR sequences turned up only very rarely across donors. CMV serostatus was the only immune exposure information available for the cohort. Presence/absence analyses assumed roughly uniform sequencing depth across donors, an assumption that may not hold. The authors suggested that the approach could potentially be extended to other disease states and immunological phenotypes. In vitro tests confirmed that a few of the cytomegalovirus-associated TCR beta chains recognize cytomegalovirus antigens. A later analysis found that TCR association rates varied across HLA loci, with DRB1 alleles showing the most associated TCRs and HLA-C alleles the fewest. Correlated functional status among segregating V segments might reflect linkage disequilibrium, but an unknown experimental factor could not be ruled out.

Receptor libraries were prepared by the immunoSEQ multiplex PCR assay. For the multiplex PCR, a mixture combining 60 forward primers for TCR Vbeta segments and 13 reverse primers for TCR Jbeta segments was used. The CDR3 region of rearranged TCR beta genes was amplified from genomic DNA with a multiplex PCR assay. The Illumina HiSeq System was used to sequence the amplified TCR beta libraries as 87-base-pair reads. The published analysis was carried out like this. A later analysis counted tens of millions of unique TCR beta chains across the approximately 700 repertoires, and around 9.9 million of these chains were shared by at least two donors. Raw reads were error-corrected and collapsed into unique sequences with a nearest-neighbor algorithm that merged closely related sequences to remove PCR and sequencing errors. CDR3 sequences were aligned to IMGT reference sequences to assign V, D and J gene segments. For a sequence to be retained, a match of at least six nucleotides to both a V gene segment and a J gene segment was required. A rearrangement was called productive if the CDR3 had no stop codons and remained in frame with V and J, and every other rearrangement was called non-productive. CDR3 was defined by IMGT convention, running from the second conserved V-encoded cysteine to the conserved J-encoded phenylalanine. The earlier analysis of a few hundred of the donors excluded any sequence lacking an unambiguous match to a single V gene segment. In an earlier analysis of approximately 560 of the donors, a V segment was called functional when productive rearrangements were above 56.7%, and segregating when the standard deviation between donors exceeded 5%. A statistical classification framework was built for diagnosing cytomegalovirus status from the catalog of TCR beta chain sequences. In a later analysis, TCR nucleotide sequences were compared against IMGT/GENE-DB human TR gene sequences so that V and J genes could be assigned. A later analysis assigned CDR3 sequences and most-parsimonious VDJ recombination scenarios with the TCRdist pipeline. In a later analysis, each TCR beta chain was defined by its CDR3 amino acid sequence together with its V-gene family, and reads lacking a unique V-gene family were excluded. To address suspected cross-contamination and a sequencing artifact, a later analysis removed roughly 640 highly shared, low-generation-probability nucleotide sequences. In a later analysis, a clonal expansion index was calculated for each public chain from normalized within-repertoire ranks of inferred template counts. A later analysis computed generation probabilities with a VDJ recombination model fitted to out-of-frame rearrangements, and checked the results against IGoR. Hypergeometric tests were used in a later analysis to score TCR-TCR, TCR-HLA and TCR-CMV co-occurrence, with a repertoire-size bias correction applied to the TCR pairs. A later analysis estimated false discovery rates by permuting HLA or CMV assignments 20 times. A later analysis grouped co-occurring TCRs with DBSCAN, adding TCRdist sequence similarity when clustering within HLA-allele-positive subsets. Co-occurrence clustering excluded repertoires with fewer than 30,000 or more than 120,000 public chains, plus five with anomalous nucleotide sharing. Drawn from immuneACCESS, this table holds only the in-frame rearrangements with V and J called that TCRdb kept. Clones are partly lost; checked studies trace under half to an unresolved V gene and leave the rest unexplained. Clonal size and the V and J genes are those of that table, whereas D and trimming came from the DNA. The sample includes some 80,000 clones, with under 80% observed a single time. The ten most abundant clones make up 5.5% to 7.5% of the sample.

The V end loses 2 bases and the J end loses 1 base, and a stretch of 5 bases separates them. The germline V gene specifies KGHSH as CDR1 and LQKENI as CDR2. The CDR3 covers 13 residues, taking in both the cysteine and the phenylalanine. The retained sequence is limited to the CDR3, 39 bases, with the frame set at the first base. Note on this clone: Its antigen target is currently unknown. Base-call qualities are not available, and no considerably larger clone is one nucleotide away. Other nucleotide sequences from this sample produce the same CDR3.

Recombination linked TRBV18 to TRBJ1-1; the D segment cannot be called with confidence. Sequenced material: PBMCs. This receptor was obtained from a man between 18 and 29 years old in good health and CMV-seropositive. The bases are TGTGCCAGCTCACCAGCCGGGAACACTGAAGCTTTCTTT. It codes for CASSPAGNTEAFF.